The entry below describes one T cell receptor (beta chain). The method was immunoSEQ multiplex PCR; TCRdb's version includes in-frame clones alone and lacks a portion of them. The sample lists around 400,000 clones; 70% to 90% were seen once. The data originate from a study of blood T cell repertoires in COVID-19. CDR1 SGHAT and CDR2 FQDESV come from the germline V gene (reference sequence). This CDR3 spans 16 amino acids. V shed 3 bases and J shed 2 bases, with 15 bases lying between them. This chain connects TRBV11-1 to TRBJ2-3; perhaps TRBD2 as D (6 bases). Sequenced material: peripheral blood. The clonotype originates from a woman under 40 with COVID-19, enrolled during active disease. CDR3 coding DNA: TGTGCCAGCAGCTTCGTTCGAGCGGGTGTCACAGATACGCAGTATTTT. This translates into CASSFVRAGVTDTQYF.